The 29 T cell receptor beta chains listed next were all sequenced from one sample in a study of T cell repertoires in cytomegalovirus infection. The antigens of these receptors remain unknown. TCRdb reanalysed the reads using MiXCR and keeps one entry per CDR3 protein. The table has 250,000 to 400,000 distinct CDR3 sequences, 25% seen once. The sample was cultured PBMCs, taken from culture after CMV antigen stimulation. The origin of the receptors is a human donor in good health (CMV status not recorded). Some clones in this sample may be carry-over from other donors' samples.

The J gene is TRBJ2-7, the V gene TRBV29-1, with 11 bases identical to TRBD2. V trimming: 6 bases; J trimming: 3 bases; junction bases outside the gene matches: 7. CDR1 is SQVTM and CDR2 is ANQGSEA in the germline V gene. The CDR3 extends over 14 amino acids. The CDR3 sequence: CSVALAGGLYEQYF. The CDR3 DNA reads TGCAGCGTCGCCCTAGCGGGAGGACTCTACGAGCAGTACTTC.

The DNA for the CDR3 is TGTGCCAGCAGCTTGAGAGAAGATACGCAGTATTTT. Its protein is CASSLREDTQYF. The V call is TRBV7-2, the J call TRBJ2-3; D call uncertain. Germline CDR1 reads SGHTA; CDR2 reads FQGNSA. V lost 3 bases and J 5 bases, leaving 6 bases between the germline ends. The CDR3 runs to 12 residues.

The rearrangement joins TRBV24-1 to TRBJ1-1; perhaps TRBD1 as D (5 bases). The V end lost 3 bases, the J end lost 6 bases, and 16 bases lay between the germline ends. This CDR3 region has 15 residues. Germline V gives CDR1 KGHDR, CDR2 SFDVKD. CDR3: CATSDGRTGFAEAFF. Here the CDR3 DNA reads TGTGCCACCAGTGATGGACGAACAGGTTTCGCTGAAGCTTTCTTT.

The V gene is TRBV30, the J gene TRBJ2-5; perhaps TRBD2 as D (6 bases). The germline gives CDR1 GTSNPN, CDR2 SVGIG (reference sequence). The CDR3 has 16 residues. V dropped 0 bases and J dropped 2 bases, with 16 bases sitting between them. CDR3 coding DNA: TGTGCCTGGAGTGTTGTTGGGGGGAGTTGGCAAGAGACCCAGTACTTC. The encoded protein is CAWSVVGGSWQETQYF.

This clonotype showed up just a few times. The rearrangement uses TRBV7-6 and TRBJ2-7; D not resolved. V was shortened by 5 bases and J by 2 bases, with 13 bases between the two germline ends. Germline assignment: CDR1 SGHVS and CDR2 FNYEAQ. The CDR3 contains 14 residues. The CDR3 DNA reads TGTGCCAGCAGCCTCGCGTCCGACCCCTACGAGCAGTACTTC. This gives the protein CASSLASDPYEQYF.

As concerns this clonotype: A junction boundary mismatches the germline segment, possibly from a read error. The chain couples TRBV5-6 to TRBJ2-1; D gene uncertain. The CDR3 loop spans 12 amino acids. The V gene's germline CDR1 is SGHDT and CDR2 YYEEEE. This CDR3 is CASSLNDNEQLF. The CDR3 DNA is TGTGCCAGCAGCTTGAACGACAATGAGCAGCTCTTC.

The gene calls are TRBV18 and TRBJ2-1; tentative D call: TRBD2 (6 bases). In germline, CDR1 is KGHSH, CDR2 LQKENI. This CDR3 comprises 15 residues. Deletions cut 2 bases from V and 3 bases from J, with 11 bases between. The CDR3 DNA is TGTGCCAGCTCACCAATGGGGGGTAACTACAATGAGCAGTTCTTC. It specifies CASSPMGGNYNEQFF.

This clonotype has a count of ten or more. The CDR3, as DNA: TGTGCCAGCAGCTTAGCAGAGGACAGCCGTAACTATGGCTACACCTTC. It translates to CASSLAEDSRNYGYTF. This rearrangement joins TRBV7-9 to TRBJ1-2, with D possibly matching TRBD1 (6 bases). V lost 0 bases, J lost 1 base, and 12 bases lay in between. Germline lookup yields CDR1 SEHNR and CDR2 FQNEAQ (reference sequence). This CDR3 contains 16 residues. Looking up the rest from reference TRBV7-9 and TRBJ1-2 gives the full variable domain: DTGVSQNPRHKITKRGQNVTFRCDPISEHNRLYWYRQTLGQGPEFLTYFQNEAQLEKSRLLSDRFSAERPKGSFSTLEIQRTEQGDSAMYLCASSLAEDSRNYGYTFGSGTRLTVV.

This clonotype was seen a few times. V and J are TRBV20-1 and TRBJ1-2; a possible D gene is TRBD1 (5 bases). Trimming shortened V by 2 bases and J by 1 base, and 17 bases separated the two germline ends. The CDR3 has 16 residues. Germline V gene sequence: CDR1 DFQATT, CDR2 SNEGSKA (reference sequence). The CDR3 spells CSARHKLGTVNYGYTF. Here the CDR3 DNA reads TGCAGTGCTAGACACAAGCTAGGGACGGTTAACTATGGCTACACCTTC.

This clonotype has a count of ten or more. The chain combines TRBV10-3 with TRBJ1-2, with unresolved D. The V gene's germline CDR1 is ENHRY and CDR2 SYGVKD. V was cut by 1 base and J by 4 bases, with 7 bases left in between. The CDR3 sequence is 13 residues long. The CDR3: CAISELKLYGYTF. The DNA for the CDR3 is TGTGCCATCAGTGAGTTAAAACTCTATGGCTACACCTTC.

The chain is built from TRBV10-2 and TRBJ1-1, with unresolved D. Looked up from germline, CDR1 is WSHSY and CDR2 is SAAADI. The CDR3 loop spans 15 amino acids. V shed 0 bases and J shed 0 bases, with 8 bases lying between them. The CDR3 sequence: CASSESGRMNTEAFF. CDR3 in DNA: TGCGCCAGCAGTGAGTCGGGAAGAATGAACACTGAAGCTTTCTTT.

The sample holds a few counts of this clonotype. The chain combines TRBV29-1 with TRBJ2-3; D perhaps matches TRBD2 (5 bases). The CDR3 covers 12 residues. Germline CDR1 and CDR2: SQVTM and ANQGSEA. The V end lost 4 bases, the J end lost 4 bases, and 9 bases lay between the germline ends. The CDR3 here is CSVVSGSDTQYF. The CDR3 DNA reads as TGCAGCGTTGTCTCGGGGTCAGATACGCAGTATTTT.

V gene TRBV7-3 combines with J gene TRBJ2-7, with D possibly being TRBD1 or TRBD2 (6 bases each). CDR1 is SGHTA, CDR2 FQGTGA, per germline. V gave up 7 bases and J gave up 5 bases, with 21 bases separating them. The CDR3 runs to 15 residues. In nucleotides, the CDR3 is TGTGCCAGCACGAGGGGGGCCTGGGGTGGTGACGAGCAGTACTTC. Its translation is CASTRGAWGGDEQYF.

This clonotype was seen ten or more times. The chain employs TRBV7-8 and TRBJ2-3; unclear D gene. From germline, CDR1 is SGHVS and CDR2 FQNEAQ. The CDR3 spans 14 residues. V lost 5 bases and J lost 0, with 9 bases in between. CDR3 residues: CASSPETSTDTQYF. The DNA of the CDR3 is TGTGCCAGCAGCCCGGAGACTAGCACAGATACGCAGTATTTT.

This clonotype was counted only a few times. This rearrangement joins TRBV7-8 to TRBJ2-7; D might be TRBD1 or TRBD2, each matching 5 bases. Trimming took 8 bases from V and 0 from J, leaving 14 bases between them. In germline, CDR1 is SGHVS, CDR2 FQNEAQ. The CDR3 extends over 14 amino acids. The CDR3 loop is CASAQGTSSYEQYF. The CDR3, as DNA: TGTGCCAGCGCCCAAGGGACGAGCTCCTACGAGCAGTACTTC.

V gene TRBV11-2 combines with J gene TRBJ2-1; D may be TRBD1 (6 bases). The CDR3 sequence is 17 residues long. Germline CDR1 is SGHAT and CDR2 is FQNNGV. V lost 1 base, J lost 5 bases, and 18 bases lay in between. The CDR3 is CASSLVQAGVFDNEQFF. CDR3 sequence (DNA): TGTGCCAGCAGCTTAGTCCAGGCAGGGGTTTTCGACAATGAGCAGTTCTTC.

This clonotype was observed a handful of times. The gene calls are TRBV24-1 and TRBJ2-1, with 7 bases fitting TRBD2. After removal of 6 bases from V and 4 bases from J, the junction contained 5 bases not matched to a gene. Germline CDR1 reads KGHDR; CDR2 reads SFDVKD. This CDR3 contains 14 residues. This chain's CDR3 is CATSPAGKYNEQFF. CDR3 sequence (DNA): TGTGCCACCAGTCCAGCGGGAAAATACAATGAGCAGTTCTTC.

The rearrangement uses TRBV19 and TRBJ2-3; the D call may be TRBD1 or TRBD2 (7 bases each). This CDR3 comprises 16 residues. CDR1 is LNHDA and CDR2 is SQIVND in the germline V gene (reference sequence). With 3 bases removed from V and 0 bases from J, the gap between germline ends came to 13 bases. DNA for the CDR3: TGTGCCAGTAGTATGGGAGGGGGCGTGAGCACAGATACGCAGTATTTT. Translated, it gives CASSMGGGVSTDTQYF.

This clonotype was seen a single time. The CDR3 reads CASWARAGGYTF. CDR3 sequence (DNA): TGTGCCAGTTGGGCCCGAGCGGGGGGCTACACCTTC. The chain combines TRBV19 with TRBJ1-2; D is ambiguous. Germline V gene data show CDR1 as LNHDA and CDR2 as SQIVND (reference sequence). The CDR3 contains 12 residues. V lost 8 bases, J lost 8 bases, and 15 bases lay in between.

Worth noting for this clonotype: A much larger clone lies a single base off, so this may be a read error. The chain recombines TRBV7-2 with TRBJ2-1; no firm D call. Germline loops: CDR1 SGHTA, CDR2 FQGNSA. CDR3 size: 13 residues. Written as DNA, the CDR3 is TGTGCCAGCAGCCCGACGGTCTACAATGAGCTGTTCTTC. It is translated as CASSPTVYNELFF.

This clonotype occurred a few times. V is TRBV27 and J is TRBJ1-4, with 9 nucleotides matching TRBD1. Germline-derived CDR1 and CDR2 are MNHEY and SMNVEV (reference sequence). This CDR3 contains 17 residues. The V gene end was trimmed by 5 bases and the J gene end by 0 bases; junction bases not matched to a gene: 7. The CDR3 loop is CASSQSRDRATNEKLFF. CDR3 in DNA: TGTGCCAGCAGTCAAAGCCGGGACAGGGCAACTAATGAAAAACTGTTTTTT. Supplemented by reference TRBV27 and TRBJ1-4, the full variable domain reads EAQVTQNPRYLITVTGKKLTVTCSQNMNHEYMSWYRQDPGLGLRQIYYSMNVEVTDKGDVPEGYKVSRKEKRNFPLILESPSPNQTSLYFCASSQSRDRATNEKLFFGSGTQLSVL.

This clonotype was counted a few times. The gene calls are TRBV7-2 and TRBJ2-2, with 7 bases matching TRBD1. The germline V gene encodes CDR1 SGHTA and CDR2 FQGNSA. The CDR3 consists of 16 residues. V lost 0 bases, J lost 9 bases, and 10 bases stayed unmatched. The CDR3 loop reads CASSLAMMGQYRELFF. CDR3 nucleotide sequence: TGTGCCAGCAGCTTAGCGATGATGGGACAGTACCGGGAGCTGTTTTTT.

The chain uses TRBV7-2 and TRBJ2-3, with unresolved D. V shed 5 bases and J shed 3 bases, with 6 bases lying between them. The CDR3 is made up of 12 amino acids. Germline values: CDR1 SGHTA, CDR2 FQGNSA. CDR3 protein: CASSPKTDTQYF. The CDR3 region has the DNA TGTGCCAGCAGCCCGAAAACAGATACGCAGTATTTT.

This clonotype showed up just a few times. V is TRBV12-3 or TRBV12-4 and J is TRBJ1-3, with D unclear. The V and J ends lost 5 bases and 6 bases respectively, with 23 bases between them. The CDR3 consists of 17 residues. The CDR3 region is CASSPAGSAMIANTIYF. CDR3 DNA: TGTGCCAGCAGTCCAGCCGGGTCCGCAATGATCGCAAACACCATATATTTT.

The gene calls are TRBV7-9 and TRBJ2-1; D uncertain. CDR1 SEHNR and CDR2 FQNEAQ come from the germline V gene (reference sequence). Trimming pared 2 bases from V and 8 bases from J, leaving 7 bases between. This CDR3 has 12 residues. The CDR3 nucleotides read TGTGCCAGCAGCTTAACGCTGGATGAGCAGTTCTTC. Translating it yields CASSLTLDEQFF.

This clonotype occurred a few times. CDR3 DNA: TGCGCCAGCTCGGTCCTTAATATGAACACTGAAGCTTTCTTT. As protein: CASSVLNMNTEAFF. This chain joins TRBV5-1 and TRBJ1-1, with no clear D. V lost 7 bases and J lost 0, with 13 bases in between. The CDR3 has 14 amino acids. Germline CDR1 reads SGHRS; CDR2 reads YFSETQ.

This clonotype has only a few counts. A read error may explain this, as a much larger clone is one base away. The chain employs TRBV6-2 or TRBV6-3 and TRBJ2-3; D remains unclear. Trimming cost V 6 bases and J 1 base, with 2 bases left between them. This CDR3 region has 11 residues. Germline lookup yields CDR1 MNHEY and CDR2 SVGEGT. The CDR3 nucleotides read TGTGCCAGCAGACGCACAGATACGCAGTATTTT. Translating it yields CASRRTDTQYF.

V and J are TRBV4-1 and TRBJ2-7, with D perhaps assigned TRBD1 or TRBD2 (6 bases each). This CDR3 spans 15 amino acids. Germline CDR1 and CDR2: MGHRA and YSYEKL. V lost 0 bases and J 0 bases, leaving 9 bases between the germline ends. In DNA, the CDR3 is TGCGCCAGCAGCCAAGAGGGGGGCGTCTCCTACGAGCAGTACTTC. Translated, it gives CASSQEGGVSYEQYF.

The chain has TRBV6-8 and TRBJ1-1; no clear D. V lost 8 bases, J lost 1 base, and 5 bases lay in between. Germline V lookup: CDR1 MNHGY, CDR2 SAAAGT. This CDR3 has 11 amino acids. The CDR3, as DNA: TGTGCCAGCTTAGGGAACACTGAAGCTTTCTTT. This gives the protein CASLGNTEAFF.